What follows are 12 T cell receptor beta chains derived from one specimen sequenced in a study of OX40 agonist ivuxolimab in advanced cancers. Assay used: immunoSEQ multiplex PCR; TCRdb lists only in-frame clones, some missing. The sample contains 80,000 or so clones, around 90% of which appear only once. The input for sequencing was CD4+ or CD8+ T cells sorted from blood, taken in a trial of the OX40 agonist ivuxolimab. Source of these receptors: an adult with an advanced solid tumor such as melanoma, head and neck, liver or kidney cancer.

The rearrangement joins TRBV6-5 to TRBJ2-1, with 9 bases matching TRBD1. Germline V gene data show CDR1 as MNHEY and CDR2 as SVGAGI. The length of the CDR3 is 15 residues. V gave up 6 bases and J gave up 7 bases; unmatched junction bases: 10. The CDR3 nucleotides read TGTGCCAGCAGCTCCTGGACAGGGGAAGGGAATGAGCAGTTCTTC. Translation gives CASSSWTGEGNEQFF.

The CDR3 DNA reads TGTGCCATCAGTGACCATGGCTACACCTTC. Its translation: CAISDHGYTF. This chain connects TRBV10-3 to TRBJ1-2, with no clear D. In germline, CDR1 is ENHRY, CDR2 SYGVKD. CDR3 length equals 10 residues. Trimming cost V 3 bases and J 6 bases, with 2 bases left between them.

V and J are TRBV27 and TRBJ2-7; TRBD2 matches at 14 bases. V shed 2 bases and J 7 bases; nucleotides not matched to a gene: 7. From germline, CDR1 is MNHEY and CDR2 SMNVEV (reference sequence). CDR3 length: 16 residues. The CDR3 region is CASSLPGLAGVREQYF. Here the CDR3 DNA reads TGTGCCAGCAGTTTACCGGGACTAGCGGGAGTAAGGGAGCAGTACTTC.

This clone has only one observation. The rearrangement joins TRBV6-6 to TRBJ2-2, with 8 bases that match TRBD2. Germline-derived CDR1 and CDR2 are MNHNY and SVGAGI (reference sequence). Trimming cost V 0 bases and J 5 bases; bases outside gene matches: 5. This CDR3 comprises 16 residues. The CDR3 sequence: CASSYSSGSGTGELFF. DNA of the CDR3: TGTGCCAGCAGTTACTCGAGCGGGAGTGGGACCGGGGAGCTGTTTTTT.

This sequence joins TRBV2 and TRBJ2-7, with 8 bases lining up with TRBD2. Germline V gene sequence: CDR1 SNHLY, CDR2 FYNNEI. The CDR3 is 13 residues long. This chain's CDR3 is CVWKASGRNEQYF. The CDR3 DNA reads as TGTGTCTGGAAGGCTAGCGGGCGGAACGAGCAGTACTTC.

The chain has TRBV7-9 and TRBJ2-3; TRBD2 agrees at 11 bases. Germline V gene sequence: CDR1 SEHNR, CDR2 FQNEAQ (reference sequence). The CDR3 extends over 15 amino acids. Germline trimming cut 4 bases from V and 7 bases from J; bases unmatched to any gene: 7. The CDR3 loop is CASSSASGGHHTQYF. CDR3 in DNA: TGTGCCAGCAGCTCAGCTAGCGGGGGGCACCATACGCAGTATTTT.

The count of this clone is one. One junction end does not reproduce the germline sequence, and a read error may be involved. The CDR3: CASTLLAGAGDTQYF. CDR3 nucleotide sequence: TGTGCCAGCACCTTACTAGCGGGAGCTGGAGATACGCAGTATTTT. The chain is built from TRBV11-3 and TRBJ2-3, with TRBD2 matching over 11 bases. Germline V gene sequence: CDR1 SGHNT, CDR2 YENEEA. The CDR3 consists of 15 residues.

The J gene is TRBJ2-1, the V gene TRBV2, with no clear D. The CDR3 extends over 15 amino acids. CDR1 is SNHLY and CDR2 is FYNNEI in the germline V gene. The V and J ends lost 4 bases and 0 bases respectively, with 10 bases between them. The CDR3 DNA sequence: TGTGCCAGCAGTGTAGACCGAAGCTCCTACAATGAGCAGTTCTTC. This gives the protein CASSVDRSSYNEQFF.

The chain employs TRBV6-1 and TRBJ1-6; 7 nucleotides agree with TRBD1. Germline CDR1 MNHNS, CDR2 SASEGT. CDR3 size: 14 residues. Trimming cost V 6 bases and J 9 bases; bases outside gene matches: 8. CDR3 coding DNA: TGTGCCAGCAGGCCGATACAGGGGATTTCACCCCTCCACTTT. Its protein is CASRPIQGISPLHF.

A single count supports this clone. The chain uses TRBV19 and TRBJ2-7; possibly TRBD2 for D (6 bases). V lost 5 bases and J 2 bases, leaving 13 bases between the germline ends. The germline V gene has CDR1 LNHDA and CDR2 SQIVND (reference sequence). The CDR3 sequence is 14 residues long. CDR3 nucleotides: TGTGCCAGTAGTTTCGGGGGTAATCCCTACGAGCAGTACTTC. It encodes CASSFGGNPYEQYF.

The chain joins TRBV9 to TRBJ1-3; TRBD1 matches at 10 bases. V lost 3 bases and J lost 0; bases outside the gene matches: 6. The CDR3 extends over 17 amino acids. CDR1 SGDLS and CDR2 YYNGEE come from the germline V gene. In DNA, the CDR3 is TGTGCCAGCAGCGCCCAAGGACAGGGGGTCTCTGGAAACACCATATATTTT. Encoded protein: CASSAQGQGVSGNTIYF.

The chain is built from TRBV27 and TRBJ2-5, with TRBD2 matching 9 bases. There are 16 residues in the CDR3. Germline CDR1 is MNHEY and CDR2 is SMNVEV (reference sequence). V was clipped by 6 bases and J by 2 bases; unmatched bases: 10. This chain's CDR3 is CASRMSSGSGQETQYF. CDR3 DNA sequence: TGTGCCAGCAGGATGAGTAGCGGGAGTGGGCAAGAGACCCAGTACTTC.